This T cell receptor (beta chain) was identified during a study of cytomegalovirus exposure and HLA in healthy donors. CDR3 length: 13 residues. Germline V lookup: CDR1 SEHNR, CDR2 FQNEAQ (reference sequence). Concerning this clone: Its matching antigen is unknown. One end of the junction fails to match germline, which may point to a read error.

Some clones are missing from TCRdb's copy, which holds only in-frame ones; the method was immunoSEQ multiplex PCR. The table shows over 110,000 clones, with more than 75% occurring only once. Study-wide points: Using the classifier, cytomegalovirus status was reportedly diagnosed with high specificity and sensitivity. 150 to 200 TCR beta chains were listed as cytomegalovirus-associated.

The chain recombines TRBV7-9 with TRBJ2-7, with 10 bases matching TRBD1. The source material was PBMCs. The source of this sequence is a man aged 18 to 35 in good health and CMV-seropositive. The CDR3 bases are TGTGCCAGCAGCTTAGGTGGGACAGGGGATGAGAACTTC. Its protein product is CASSLGGTGDENF.